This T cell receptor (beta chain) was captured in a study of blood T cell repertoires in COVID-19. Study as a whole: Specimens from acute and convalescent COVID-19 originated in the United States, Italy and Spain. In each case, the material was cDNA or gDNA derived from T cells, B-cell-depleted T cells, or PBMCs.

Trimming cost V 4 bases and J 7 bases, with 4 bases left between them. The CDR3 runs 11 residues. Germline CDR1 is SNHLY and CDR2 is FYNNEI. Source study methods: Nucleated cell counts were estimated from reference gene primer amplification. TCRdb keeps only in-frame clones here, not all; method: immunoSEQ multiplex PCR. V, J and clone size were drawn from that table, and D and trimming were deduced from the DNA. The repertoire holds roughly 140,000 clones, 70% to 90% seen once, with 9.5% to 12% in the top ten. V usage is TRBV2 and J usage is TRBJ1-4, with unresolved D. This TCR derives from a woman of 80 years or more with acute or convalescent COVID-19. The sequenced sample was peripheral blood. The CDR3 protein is CASSVGEKLFF. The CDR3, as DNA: TGTGCCAGCAGTGTCGGTGAAAAACTGTTTTTT.